One and the same sample provided the 29 T cell receptor beta chains below, sequenced in a study of regulatory T cells in long-lasting Graves disease. TCR beta libraries were built with iRepertoire HTBI primers and Arm-PCR of CDR3 regions. TCRdb redid the calling of the multiplex PCR reads with MiXCR, one entry per CDR3 protein. The top ten clones hold around a quarter of a sample with approximately 360,000 distinct CDR3 sequences, approximately 23% of them seen once. Indicated time point: persistent/refractory GD, antithyroid drugs over 5 years with positive TRAb. PBMC-derived RNA was used for the TCR library. The material sequenced was peripheral blood mononuclear cells (PBMCs), taken when the disease was refractory, from a patient treated with antithyroid drugs. All receptors derive from a woman aged 35 to 49 with Graves disease.

The V call is TRBV9, the J call TRBJ2-3; 9 positions match TRBD2. The germline CDR1 and CDR2 sequences are SGDLS and YYNGEE. The CDR3 loop spans 16 amino acids. V trimming: 3 bases; J trimming: 2 bases; junction bases outside the gene matches: 7. The CDR3 nucleotides read TGTGCCAGCAGCGCGAGGGGACTAGCCGACACAGATACGCAGTATTTT. It specifies CASSARGLADTDTQYF.

The V gene is TRBV7-9, the J gene TRBJ2-7; D not certain. This CDR3 comprises 12 residues. The V end lost 1 base, the J end lost 5 bases, and 6 bases lay between the germline ends. CDR1 is SEHNR and CDR2 is FQNEAQ in the germline V gene (reference sequence). The CDR3 protein is CASSLGYDEQYF. The CDR3, as DNA: TGTGCCAGCAGCTTAGGGTACGACGAGCAGTACTTC. Filled out from reference TRBV7-9 and TRBJ2-7, the complete variable domain reads DTGVSQNPRHKITKRGQNVTFRCDPISEHNRLYWYRQTLGQGPEFLTYFQNEAQLEKSRLLSDRFSAERPKGSFSTLEIQRTEQGDSAMYLCASSLGYDEQYFGPGTRLTVT.

V and J are TRBV6-2 or TRBV6-3 and TRBJ2-5, with 13 bases lining up with TRBD2. Germline V gene lookup returns CDR1 MNHEY and CDR2 SVGEGT. Losses at the gene ends were 7 bases for V and 9 bases for J; bases not matched to a gene: 14. The CDR3 runs to 16 residues. The CDR3 region has the DNA TGTGCCAGCACCCTAACCGGGACTAGCGGGACAGGGGCCCAGTACTTC. This codes for CASTLTGTSGTGAQYF.

Ten or more counts support this clonotype. The chain carries TRBV12-3 or TRBV12-4 and TRBJ1-1; tentatively, D is TRBD1 (5 bases). V shed 7 bases and J shed 4 bases, with 13 bases lying between them. The CDR3 covers 13 residues. The CDR3 region has the DNA TGTGCCAGCATTAACCAGGGACTCACTGAAGCTTTCTTT. Residues: CASINQGLTEAFF.

This clonotype has just a few counts. The chain combines TRBV19 with TRBJ2-7, with D perhaps being TRBD1 or TRBD2 (5 bases each). Germline V CDR1 and CDR2: LNHDA, SQIVND (reference sequence). The V end lost 1 base, the J end lost 2 bases, and 12 bases lay between the germline ends. CDR3 length: 15 residues. The chain's CDR3 is CASSIVGTVTYEQYF. The CDR3 region has the DNA TGTGCCAGTAGTATAGTCGGGACGGTCACCTACGAGCAGTACTTC.

This sequence joins TRBV29-1 and TRBJ2-5; 10 positions match TRBD2. This CDR3 is built from 14 residues. Germline trimming cut 7 bases from V and 5 bases from J; bases unmatched to any gene: 10. Germline values: CDR1 SQVTM, CDR2 ANQGSEA. The DNA of the CDR3 is TGCAGCGCTACCCAGCGGGAGGGCCTTGAGACCCAGTACTTC. It yields the protein CSATQREGLETQYF.

Comments on this clonotype: Just one base apart from a much larger clone, this may be a read error. The rearrangement links TRBV11-2 to TRBJ1-1, with D uncertain. The V gene lost 1 base and the J gene lost 3 bases, with 6 bases spanning the gap. The CDR3 extends over 13 amino acids. Germline loops: CDR1 SGHAT, CDR2 FQNNGV. The CDR3 region is CASSLGDYTEAFF. The DNA of the CDR3 is TGTGCCAGCAGCTTAGGAGATTACACTGAAGCTTTCTTT.

The gene calls are TRBV12-3 or TRBV12-4 and TRBJ2-1; either TRBD1 or TRBD2 may fit D (5 bases each). The CDR3 consists of 16 residues. With 6 bases removed from V and 10 bases from J, the gap between germline ends came to 25 bases. The CDR3 region is CASSLNSGPPAGEQFF. The CDR3 DNA is TGTGCCAGCAGCCTTAACTCGGGACCACCGGCAGGCGAGCAGTTCTTC.

This clonotype came up a few times. The V call is TRBV5-1, the J call TRBJ2-2, with D possibly being TRBD1 (6 bases). The V end lost 4 bases, the J end lost 6 bases, and 22 bases lay between the germline ends. Germline CDR1 is SGHRS and CDR2 is YFSETQ. The CDR3 sequence is 17 residues long. The CDR3 loop is CASSPGKITGIPGELFF. The CDR3 DNA reads TGCGCCAGCAGCCCTGGGAAGATAACAGGGATCCCCGGGGAGCTGTTTTTT.

This clonotype was found a few times. The rearrangement joins TRBV20-1 to TRBJ2-7; D remains unclear. Germline-derived CDR1 and CDR2 are DFQATT and SNEGSKA (reference sequence). This CDR3 is 13 amino acids long. V was clipped by 0 bases and J by 0 bases, with 6 bases between them. The CDR3 nucleotides read TGCAGTGCTAGAGAGGCGAGCTCCTACGAGCAGTACTTC. Encoded protein: CSAREASSYEQYF.

Comments on this clonotype: This probably arose from a read error, given a far larger clone one base away. The V and J genes are TRBV13 and TRBJ1-5; D is ambiguous. The V gene's germline CDR1 is PRHDT and CDR2 FYEKMQ (reference sequence). The CDR3 sequence is 12 residues long. This CDR3 is CASSYGNQPQRF. The CDR3 DNA is TGTGCCAGCAGTTACGGCAATCAGCCCCAGCGTTTT.

This clonotype was seen at least ten times. This chain connects TRBV11-2 to TRBJ1-1; 8 nucleotides match TRBD1. V trimming: 6 bases; J trimming: 0 bases; junction bases outside the gene matches: 6. Germline CDR1 reads SGHAT; CDR2 reads FQNNGV. CDR3 length: 15 amino acids. The CDR3 DNA is TGTGCCAGCAGTAGCAGGGGGCAGGTGAACACTGAAGCTTTCTTT. Translating it yields CASSSRGQVNTEAFF.

This clonotype was observed a few times. V usage is TRBV11-2 and J usage is TRBJ2-7; D may be TRBD2 (7 bases). Trimming removed 1 base at V and 2 bases at J, with 18 bases between. CDR1 is SGHAT, CDR2 FQNNGV, per germline. The CDR3 runs to 17 residues. CDR3 in DNA: TGTGCCAGCAGCTTAGTTGGGAAGGGGGGGGTAACCTACGAGCAGTACTTC. It yields the protein CASSLVGKGGVTYEQYF. Looking up the rest from reference TRBV11-2 and TRBJ2-7 gives the full variable domain: EAGVAQSPRYKIIEKRQSVAFWCNPISGHATLYWYQQILGQGPKLLIQFQNNGVVDDSQLPKDRFSAERLKGVDSTLKIQPAKLEDSAVYLCASSLVGKGGVTYEQYFGPGTRLTVT.

The chain recombines TRBV2 with TRBJ2-1; 8 positions agree with TRBD2. The CDR3 has 18 amino acids. Per germline, CDR1 SNHLY and CDR2 FYNNEI. The V and J ends lost 6 bases and 2 bases, in that order; junction bases with no gene match: 15. CDR3: CASSLGRGREVAYNEQFF. CDR3 coding DNA: TGTGCCAGCAGCTTAGGCCGTGGGCGGGAGGTGGCCTACAATGAGCAGTTCTTC.

This clonotype occurred many times. The V and J genes are TRBV20-1 and TRBJ2-4; no clear D. The V gene lost 3 bases and the J gene lost 9 bases, with 9 bases spanning the gap. This CDR3 has 11 residues. Germline lookup yields CDR1 DFQATT and CDR2 SNEGSKA (reference sequence). The CDR3 is CSARGLGIQYF. DNA for the CDR3: TGCAGTGCTAGGGGCCTGGGCATTCAGTACTTC.

The chain recombines TRBV6-2 or TRBV6-3 with TRBJ2-6; 8 positions match TRBD1. The CDR3 spans 18 residues. V was clipped by 6 bases and J by 0 bases; unmatched bases: 10. Germline V CDR1 and CDR2: MNHEY, SVGEGT. CDR3 DNA: TGTGCCAGCAGGAGGGACAGGTACCCTCACTCTGGGGCCAACGTCCTGACTTTC. It translates to CASRRDRYPHSGANVLTF.

The count of this clonotype is one. The V and J genes are TRBV18 and TRBJ1-1, with D possibly being TRBD1 (6 bases). This CDR3 comprises 14 residues. CDR1 and CDR2 from the germline V gene are KGHSH and LQKENI. V lost 6 bases and J lost 1, with 12 bases in between. The CDR3 coding sequence is TGTGCCAGCTCGTCTACAGGGTGGAACACTGAAGCTTTCTTT. It yields the protein CASSSTGWNTEAFF.

This clonotype was counted between two and nine times. V and J are TRBV7-3 and TRBJ2-1; the D gene could be TRBD1 or TRBD2 (5 bases each). The germline gives CDR1 SGHTA, CDR2 FQGTGA. The CDR3 contains 16 residues. V gave up 2 bases and J gave up 3 bases, with 14 bases separating them. CDR3 amino acids: CASSLGPGTRYNEQFF. In nucleotides, the CDR3 is TGTGCCAGCAGCTTAGGGCCAGGGACCCGCTACAATGAGCAGTTCTTC. The full variable domain, in which reference TRBV7-3 and TRBJ2-1 provide the parts outside the CDR3, is GAGVSQTPSNKVTEKGKYVELRCDPISGHTALYWYRQSLGQGPEFLIYFQGTGAADDSGLPNDRFFAVRPEGSVSTLKIQRTERGDSAVYLCASSLGPGTRYNEQFFGPGTRLTVL.

This clonotype was seen more than once but under ten times. The genes are TRBV29-1 and TRBJ2-7; D might be TRBD1 (6 bases). Trimming removed 5 bases at V and 7 bases at J, with 15 bases between. Germline assignment: CDR1 SQVTM and CDR2 ANQGSEA. The CDR3 covers 12 residues. In nucleotides, the CDR3 is TGCAGCGTTATGGTACAGGGTAGAGAGCAGTACTTC. It yields the protein CSVMVQGREQYF.

Many counts were recorded for this clonotype. In DNA, the CDR3 is TGTGCCAGCGACATACCCACACTACTACCGATTGGGGAGACCCAGTACTTC. It encodes CASDIPTLLPIGETQYF. The chain combines TRBV6-1 with TRBJ2-5; unclear D gene. With 8 bases removed from V and 5 bases from J, the gap between germline ends came to 27 bases. The CDR3 length is 17 residues. CDR1 is MNHNS and CDR2 is SASEGT in the germline V gene.

This clonotype was recorded a few times. The chain is built from TRBV28 and TRBJ1-3, with D unresolved. V lost 8 bases and J lost 0, with 5 bases in between. CDR3 length equals 12 residues. The germline V gene encodes CDR1 MDHEN and CDR2 SYDVKM. The CDR3 region is CASQVSGNTIYF. The CDR3 coding sequence is TGTGCCAGCCAGGTCTCTGGAAACACCATATATTTT. The full variable domain, completed using reference TRBV28 and TRBJ1-3, is DVKVTQSSRYLVKRTGEKVFLECVQDMDHENMFWYRQDPGLGLRLIYFSYDVKMKEKGDIPEGYSVSREKKERFSLILESASTNQTSMYLCASQVSGNTIYFGEGSWLTVV.

This clonotype came up many times. This CDR3 is CASSLSGSQDIQYF. The CDR3 DNA is TGTGCCAGCAGTCTTAGCGGGAGTCAAGACATTCAGTACTTC. The chain joins TRBV28 to TRBJ2-4, with 9 bases matching TRBD2. The CDR3 is 14 residues long. Germline V lookup: CDR1 MDHEN, CDR2 SYDVKM. The V gene end was trimmed by 5 bases and the J gene end by 8 bases; junction bases not matched to a gene: 7.

Ten or more counts support this clonotype. The chain has TRBV12-3 or TRBV12-4 and TRBJ2-4; 7 bases match TRBD1. With 2 bases clipped from V and 4 bases from J, the junction kept 2 bases outside the gene matches. The CDR3 runs 14 residues. The CDR3 region is CASSLPGQKNIQYF. CDR3 DNA sequence: TGTGCCAGCAGTTTACCGGGACAGAAAAACATTCAGTACTTC.

This clonotype was recorded many times. The chain employs TRBV12-3 or TRBV12-4 and TRBJ2-7, with D perhaps matching TRBD1 or TRBD2 (5 bases each). The V gene lost 5 bases and the J gene lost 2 bases, with 16 bases spanning the gap. There are 15 residues in the CDR3. The CDR3: CASSAMGRHTYEQYF. The CDR3 DNA reads TGTGCCAGCAGTGCGATGGGACGCCACACCTACGAGCAGTACTTC.

This clonotype was seen only a few times. The chain links TRBV7-9 to TRBJ2-2, with unresolved D. The CDR3 covers 14 residues. V dropped 5 bases and J dropped 1 base, with 8 bases sitting between them. CDR1 SEHNR and CDR2 FQNEAQ come from the germline V gene (reference sequence). The CDR3 here is CASSLRLNTGELFF. The CDR3 DNA follows: TGTGCCAGCAGCCTACGGCTGAACACCGGGGAGCTGTTTTTT. The full variable domain, with the rest looked up from reference TRBV7-9 and TRBJ2-2, is DTGVSQNPRHKITKRGQNVTFRCDPISEHNRLYWYRQTLGQGPEFLTYFQNEAQLEKSRLLSDRFSAERPKGSFSTLEIQRTEQGDSAMYLCASSLRLNTGELFFGEGSRLTVL.

About this clonotype: One end of the junction does not line up with germline, which may come from a read error. The chain combines TRBV7-3 with TRBJ1-3; no reliable D call. Germline V gives CDR1 SGHTA, CDR2 FQGTGA. The CDR3 is made up of 13 amino acids. The CDR3 DNA sequence: TGTGCTAGCAGCTTGGACTCTGGAAACACCATATATTTT. Encoded protein: CASSLDSGNTIYF.

The CDR3 DNA reads TGCAGCGTTGAAGATCTCAGCTCAGATACGCAGTATTTT. It yields the protein CSVEDLSSDTQYF. The genes are TRBV29-1 and TRBJ2-3; D is uncertain. The CDR3 covers 13 residues. Germline V gene sequence: CDR1 SQVTM, CDR2 ANQGSEA. Trimming shortened V by 0 bases and J by 4 bases, and 8 bases separated the two germline ends.

This clonotype occurred a few times. CDR3 sequence: CASSLALSGTGGEQYF. As DNA, the CDR3 is TGTGCCAGCAGCTTAGCGCTTTCAGGGACGGGGGGGGAGCAGTACTTC. This chain links TRBV7-2 with TRBJ2-7; 8 bases are a match to TRBD2. This CDR3 comprises 16 residues. Trimming removed 0 bases from V and 7 bases from J; junction bases left unmatched: 11. Germline-derived CDR1 and CDR2 are SGHTA and FQGNSA.

The chain recombines TRBV12-3 or TRBV12-4 with TRBJ1-3, with TRBD1 identical over 10 bases. Unmatched junction bases numbered 13, after V lost 5 bases and J lost 3 bases. The length of the CDR3 is 18 residues. CDR3 coding DNA: TGTGCCAGCAGTATCGGACAGGGGGTCTTCACGGGTGGAAACACCATATATTTT. It codes for CASSIGQGVFTGGNTIYF.